This TCR beta chain was captured by sequencing in a study of T cells in Graves' hyperthyroidism and ophthalmopathy. TCR beta CDR3 sequences were amplified from RNA transcripts. Carried out on the TCR CDR3, a first-round RT-PCR used the HTBI primer set. Each CDR3 protein is one row after TCRdb ran MiXCR on the multiplex PCR reads. The sample records a few hundred thousand distinct CDR3 sequences, 15% to 19% being singletons. General study findings and limits: Blood also carried most thyroid clonotypes expanded above 0.001.

This clonotype was recorded a few times. Its target is unknown. Sample collection date corresponds to first hyperthyroidism diagnosis, prior to any ophthalmopathy symptoms. The CDR3 contains 16 residues. CDR1 and CDR2 (germline): SEHNR, FQNEAQ (reference sequence). Deletions cut 4 bases from V and 1 base from J, with 15 bases between. This clonotype was sampled from a woman in her late teens or twenties with Graves' hyperthyroidism that later progressed to Graves' ophthalmopathy. This chain uses TRBV7-9 with TRBJ2-3; D might be TRBD1 or TRBD2, each matching 5 bases. Sequenced material: blood. The CDR3 DNA sequence: TGTGCCAGCAGCTCGGTGAGGGGCCCCGGCACAGATACGCAGTATTTT. This codes for CASSSVRGPGTDTQYF.